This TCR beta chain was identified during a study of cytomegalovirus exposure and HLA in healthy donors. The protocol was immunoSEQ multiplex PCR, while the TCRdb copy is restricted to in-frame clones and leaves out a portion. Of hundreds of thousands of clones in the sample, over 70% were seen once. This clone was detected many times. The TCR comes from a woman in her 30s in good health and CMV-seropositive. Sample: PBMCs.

DNA for the CDR3: TGTGCCAGCAGCCAAGATACAGGGACCTGGTACTATGGCTACACCTTC. This codes for CASSQDTGTWYYGYTF. V usage is TRBV4-2 and J usage is TRBJ1-2; perhaps TRBD1 as D (6 bases). Germline V lookup: CDR1 LGHNA, CDR2 YNFKEQ. V dropped 0 bases and J dropped 3 bases, with 14 bases sitting between them. This CDR3 is built from 16 residues.